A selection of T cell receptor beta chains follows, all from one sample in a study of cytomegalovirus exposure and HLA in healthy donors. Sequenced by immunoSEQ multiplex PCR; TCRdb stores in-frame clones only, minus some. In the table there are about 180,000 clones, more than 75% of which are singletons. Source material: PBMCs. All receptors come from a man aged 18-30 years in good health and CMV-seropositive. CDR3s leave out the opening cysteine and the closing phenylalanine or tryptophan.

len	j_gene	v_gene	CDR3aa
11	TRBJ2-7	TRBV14	ASSQVGGGEQY
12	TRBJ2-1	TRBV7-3	ASSKLAGDNEQF
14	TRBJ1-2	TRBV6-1	ASSEAARAASDGYT
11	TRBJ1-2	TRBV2	ASSGGQVLGYT
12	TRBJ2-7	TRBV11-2	ASSFSGVAYEQY
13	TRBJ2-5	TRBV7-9	ASSLLEGAGETQY
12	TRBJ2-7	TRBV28	ASRLTGSSYEQY
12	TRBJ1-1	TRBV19	ASRFDRGRTEAF
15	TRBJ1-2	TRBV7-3	ASSLIRGYPNNYGYT
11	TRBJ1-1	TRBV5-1	ASSPGGNAEAF
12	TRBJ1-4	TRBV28	ASSSGFTNEKLF
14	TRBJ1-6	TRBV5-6	ASSLMTGLASSPLH
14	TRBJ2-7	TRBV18	ASSPNRGLNSYEQY
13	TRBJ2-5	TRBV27	ASSLSKSGQETQY
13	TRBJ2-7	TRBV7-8	ASSLGGQTKYEQY
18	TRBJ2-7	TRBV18	ASSPKLASGRGTRAYEQY
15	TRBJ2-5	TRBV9	ASSTSGTGGPQETQY
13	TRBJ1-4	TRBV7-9	ASSAAGPTNEKLF
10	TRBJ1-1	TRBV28	ASSYRNTEAF
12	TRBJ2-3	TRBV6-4	ASGWRGSTDTQY
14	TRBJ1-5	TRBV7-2	ASSLTQAGGNQPQH
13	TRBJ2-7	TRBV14	ASSQGATFPHEQY
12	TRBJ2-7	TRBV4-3	ASSHAGTGGEQY
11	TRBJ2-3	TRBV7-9	ASSAGSTYTQY
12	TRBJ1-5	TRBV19	AGGSVSYGQPQH